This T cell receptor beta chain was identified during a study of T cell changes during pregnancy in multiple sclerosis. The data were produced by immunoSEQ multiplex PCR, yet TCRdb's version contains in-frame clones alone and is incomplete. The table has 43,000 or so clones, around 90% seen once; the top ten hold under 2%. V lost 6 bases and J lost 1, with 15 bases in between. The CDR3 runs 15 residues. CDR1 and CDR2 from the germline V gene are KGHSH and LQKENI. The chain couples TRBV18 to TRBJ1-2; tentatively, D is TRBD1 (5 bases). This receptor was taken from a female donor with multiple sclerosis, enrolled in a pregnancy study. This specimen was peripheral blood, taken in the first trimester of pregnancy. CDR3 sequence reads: CASSREGYNNYGYTF. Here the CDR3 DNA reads TGTGCCAGCTCCAGGGAAGGATACAATAACTATGGCTACACCTTC.